The source of this TCR beta chain is a study of cytomegalovirus exposure and HLA in healthy donors. About this clone: Its cognate antigen is unknown.

It was with 60 Vbeta and 13 Jbeta primers that the PCR ran. Authors' methods: An analysis that came later counted some 80 million unique TCR beta chains, 9 million to 12 million shared. This table comes from immunoSEQ multiplex PCR, and its TCRdb copy is limited to in-frame clones, with some not included. D and trimming come from the DNA, and the V and J calls and clone size come from that table. The sample has around 110,000 clones, 70% to 80% seen once. Whole-study results and caveats: Reports showed the classifier diagnosing cytomegalovirus status with high specificity and sensitivity.

This CDR3 spans 13 amino acids. V gene TRBV21-1 combines with J gene TRBJ2-7; the D call TRBD1 from the table was never checked on the DNA. TRBV21-1 is marked as a pseudogene. The source material was PBMCs. This receptor was identified in a man aged 25-45 years in good health and CMV-seropositive. The CDR3 DNA reads as TGTGCCAGCACTCGGACAGGGTGGGCCGAGCAGTACTTC. Translation gives CASTRTGWAEQYF.